Listed below are T cell receptor beta chains from one sample, sequenced in a study of Graves' ophthalmopathy and Graves' hyperthyroidism. TCRdb called the multiplex PCR reads again in MiXCR, with one record for every CDR3 protein. The repertoire consists of about 480,000 distinct CDR3 sequences, with approximately 15% occurring once and the leading ten covering about a tenth. Sequencing input: blood. Source of these receptors: a woman in her 30s with Graves' ophthalmopathy. CDR3s include the opening cysteine and the closing phenylalanine or tryptophan. Fields, in order: V gene, J gene, D gene, clone size, CDR3 DNA, CDR3 protein. The D gene is left open where the match is weak. Some rows mark clone size as missing; the rest say once, few, many or name a class of expanded clone.

v_call: TRBV3-1
j_call: TRBJ1-6
d_call: -
clone_size: many
cdr3_nt: TGTGCCAGCAGCTCACAGGGAACAAATTCACCCCTCCACTTT
cdr3_aa: CASSSQGTNSPLHF

v_call: TRBV5-1
j_call: TRBJ2-7
d_call: TRBD2
clone_size: many
cdr3_nt: TGCGCCAGCGGGGGGGGGAGGCACGAGCAGTACTTC
cdr3_aa: CASGGGRHEQYF

v_call: TRBV12-3/TRBV12-4
j_call: TRBJ2-7
d_call: -
clone_size: many
cdr3_nt: TGTGCCAGCAGTAGACTAGTAGGCCTTAGGGGCGAGCAGTACTTC
cdr3_aa: CASSRLVGLRGEQYF

v_call: TRBV12-3/TRBV12-4
j_call: TRBJ2-7
d_call: -
clone_size: many
cdr3_nt: TGTGCCAGCAGCGTTGATTCCTACGAGCAGTACTTC
cdr3_aa: CASSVDSYEQYF

v_call: TRBV18
j_call: TRBJ1-2
d_call: TRBD1
clone_size: many
cdr3_nt: TGTGCCAGCTCGCGCCAGGGGGCAGGCGGCTACACCTTC
cdr3_aa: CASSRQGAGGYTF

v_call: TRBV3-1
j_call: TRBJ2-7
d_call: TRBD2
clone_size: -
cdr3_nt: TGTGCCAGCAGCCCAGTGGAGACTAGCGGGGACTACGAGCAGTACTTC
cdr3_aa: CASSPVETSGDYEQYF

v_call: TRBV12-5
j_call: TRBJ1-2
d_call: -
clone_size: -
cdr3_nt: TGTGCTAGTGGTTTGGTAAAGGGCAACGATGGCTACACCTTC
cdr3_aa: CASGLVKGNDGYTF

v_call: TRBV12-3/TRBV12-4
j_call: TRBJ2-5
d_call: -
clone_size: many
cdr3_nt: TGTGCCAGCAGTTTAAGAGGGGTTGGAGAGACCCAGTACTTC
cdr3_aa: CASSLRGVGETQYF

v_call: TRBV7-2
j_call: TRBJ2-7
d_call: -
clone_size: many
cdr3_nt: TGTGCCAGCAGCTTCTGGCAGGGCGCCTACGAGCAGTACTTC
cdr3_aa: CASSFWQGAYEQYF

v_call: TRBV7-2
j_call: TRBJ2-5
d_call: TRBD1
clone_size: many
cdr3_nt: TGTGCCAGCAGACCCGGGACAGGATGGGAGACCCAGTACTTC
cdr3_aa: CASRPGTGWETQYF

v_call: TRBV19
j_call: TRBJ2-7
d_call: -
clone_size: few
cdr3_nt: TGTGCCAGTAGTATAGTTGGGGGCGCCGAGCAGTACTTC
cdr3_aa: CASSIVGGAEQYF

v_call: TRBV11-3
j_call: TRBJ1-2
d_call: -
clone_size: -
cdr3_nt: TGTACCAGCAGCTTGGTCGGTAACTATGGCTACACCTTC
cdr3_aa: CTSSLVGNYGYTF

v_call: TRBV28
j_call: TRBJ2-4
d_call: -
clone_size: many
cdr3_nt: TGTGCCACGACACCCCCGAGGGGAAACATTCAGTACTTC
cdr3_aa: CATTPPRGNIQYF

v_call: TRBV4-2
j_call: TRBJ2-7
d_call: -
clone_size: many
cdr3_nt: TGTGCCAGCAGCCAAGAGGTTACAGGAACCTCAACCTACGAGCAGTACTTC
cdr3_aa: CASSQEVTGTSTYEQYF